This TCR beta chain was captured in a study of blood T cell repertoires in COVID-19. Study information: Acute and convalescent COVID-19 samples came from the United States, Italy and Spain. PBMCs, B-cell-depleted T cells, or T cells provided the cDNA or gDNA that made up the material.

This CDR3 comprises 15 residues. V trimming: 4 bases; J trimming: 2 bases; junction bases outside the gene matches: 5. The germline CDR1 and CDR2 sequences are SEHNR and FQNEAQ (reference sequence). Per the authors' pipeline: Reference gene primer amplification yielded estimated nucleated cell counts. Using immunoSEQ multiplex PCR, the repertoire was profiled, and TCRdb retains in-frame clones only, with some absent. That table supplies the V and J calls and clone size; D and trimming were determined from the DNA. Altogether about 58,000 clones are present, around 85% being singletons, with the ten largest covering roughly 4.3%.

J is TRBJ2-3 and V is TRBV7-9, with TRBD2 matching 8 bases. The TCR originated in a man aged 35-49 years with active COVID-19. The sequencing sample was made of peripheral blood. The CDR3 spells CASSSTGGATDTQYF. In DNA, the CDR3 is TGTGCCAGCAGCTCCACGGGAGGGGCCACAGATACGCAGTATTTT.